Presented here are 8 T cell receptor beta chains from one specimen sequenced in a study of quantifying T cell responses using KT2 cells. Study-level background: RNA was reverse transcribed with TCR alpha and beta constant-region primers.

The cDNA 3' end received a ligated oligonucleotide with a UMI. An equimolar mix of RC1.1 and RC1.2 primed the beta chain across TRBC1 and TRBC2. One entry per CDR3 protein, called by TCRdb with MiXCR from the UMI-ligation and nested PCR reads. The table includes tens of thousands of distinct CDR3 sequences, 9% to 15% detected once. Sequenced sample: PBMCs spiked with cells of the T cell clone KT2. Receptors originate from a human donor.

This clonotype was seen only a few times. This chain joins TRBV20-1 and TRBJ2-3, with unresolved D. Trimming took off 8 bases at V and 6 bases at J, with 12 bases between the two ends. This CDR3 has 11 amino acids. CDR1 DFQATT and CDR2 SNEGSKA come from the germline V gene (reference sequence). This CDR3 reads CSCGRADTQYF. The CDR3 DNA sequence: TGCAGTTGCGGTCGGGCGGATACGCAGTATTTT.

This clonotype was counted many times. V and J are TRBV12-3 or TRBV12-4 and TRBJ2-6; D unclear. The CDR3 covers 16 residues. Deletions cut 2 bases from V and 0 bases from J, with 8 bases between. CDR3 DNA: TGTGCCAGCAGTTTACCCCTTGGCTCTGGGGCCAACGTCCTGACTTTC. Translation: CASSLPLGSGANVLTF.

A few counts support this clonotype. The chain uses TRBV20-1 and TRBJ2-1, with 7 nucleotides matching TRBD2. V was clipped by 3 bases and J by 7 bases; unmatched bases: 12. Germline-derived CDR1 and CDR2 are DFQATT and SNEGSKA (reference sequence). The CDR3 is 15 amino acids. The CDR3 protein is CSARVFGGRRNEQFF. For the CDR3, the DNA is TGCAGTGCTAGGGTCTTCGGCGGGAGACGGAATGAGCAGTTCTTC.

V and J are TRBV4-2 and TRBJ1-5; D uncertain. The length of the CDR3 is 14 residues. The germline V gene has CDR1 LGHNA and CDR2 YNFKEQ. Trimming removed 1 base from V and 4 bases from J, with 8 bases in between. This CDR3 is CASSQGGRNQPQHF. DNA for the CDR3: TGTGCCAGCAGCCAAGGGGGTAGGAATCAGCCCCAGCATTTT.

This clonotype was detected a few times. The chain carries TRBV2 and TRBJ2-3, with D possibly being TRBD1 (5 bases). Germline V gene data show CDR1 as SNHLY and CDR2 as FYNNEI. Trimming took off 2 bases at V and 0 bases at J, with 12 bases between the two ends. CDR3 length: 16 amino acids. The CDR3 nucleotides read TGTGCCAGCAGTGAATTCGGCCAGGGCAGCACAGATACGCAGTATTTT. Translated: CASSEFGQGSTDTQYF.

This clonotype was detected many times. The genes are TRBV18 and TRBJ1-1; 9 bases are a match to TRBD1. The CDR3 contains 12 residues. V gave up 3 bases and J gave up 11 bases; unmatched junction bases: 4. Germline V CDR1 and CDR2: KGHSH, LQKENI. CDR3 nucleotides: TGTGCCAGCTCACCCGACGACAGGGGGGCTTTCTTT. Translation: CASSPDDRGAFF.

The V and J genes are TRBV6-5 and TRBJ1-6; D is unclear. From germline, CDR1 is MNHEY and CDR2 SVGAGI. With 7 bases removed from V and 6 bases from J, the gap between germline ends came to 16 bases. The CDR3 runs 15 residues. The CDR3 region is CASTYLVGSNSPLHF. The CDR3 region has the DNA TGTGCCAGCACCTACTTGGTGGGAAGTAATTCACCCCTCCACTTT.

The J gene is TRBJ1-5, the V gene TRBV7-2, with TRBD1 identical over 8 bases. V lost 5 bases and J lost 8; bases outside the gene matches: 8. Germline-derived CDR1 and CDR2 are SGHTA and FQGNSA. The CDR3 is made up of 14 amino acids. The CDR3 is CASSGSTGVEPQHF. CDR3 nucleotides: TGTGCCAGCAGCGGCTCGACAGGGGTGGAGCCCCAGCATTTT.